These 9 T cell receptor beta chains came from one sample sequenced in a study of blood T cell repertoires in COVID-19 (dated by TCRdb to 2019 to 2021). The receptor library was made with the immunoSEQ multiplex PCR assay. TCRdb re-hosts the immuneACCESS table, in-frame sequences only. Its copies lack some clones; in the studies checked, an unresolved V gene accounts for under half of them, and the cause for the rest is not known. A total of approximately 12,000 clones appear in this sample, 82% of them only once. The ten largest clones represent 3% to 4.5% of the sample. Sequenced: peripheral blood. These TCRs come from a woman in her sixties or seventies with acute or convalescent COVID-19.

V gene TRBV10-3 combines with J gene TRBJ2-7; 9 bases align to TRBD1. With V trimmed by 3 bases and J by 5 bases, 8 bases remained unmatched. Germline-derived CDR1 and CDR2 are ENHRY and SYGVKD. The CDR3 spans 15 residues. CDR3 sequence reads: CAISDLGRQGDEQYF. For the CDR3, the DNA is TGTGCCATCAGTGATTTGGGGCGACAGGGGGACGAGCAGTACTTC.

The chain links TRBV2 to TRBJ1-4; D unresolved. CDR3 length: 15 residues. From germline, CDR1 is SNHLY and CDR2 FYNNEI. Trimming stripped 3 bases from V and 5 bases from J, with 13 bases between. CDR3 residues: CASSEAGSGNEKLFF. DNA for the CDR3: TGTGCCAGCAGTGAGGCGGGTTCGGGAAATGAAAAACTGTTTTTT. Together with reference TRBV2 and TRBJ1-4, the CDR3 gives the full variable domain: EPEVTQTPSHQVTQMGQEVILRCVPISNHLYFYWYRQILGQKVEFLVSFYNNEISEKSEIFDDQFSVERPDGSNFTLKIRSTKLEDSAMYFCASSEAGSGNEKLFFGSGTQLSVL.

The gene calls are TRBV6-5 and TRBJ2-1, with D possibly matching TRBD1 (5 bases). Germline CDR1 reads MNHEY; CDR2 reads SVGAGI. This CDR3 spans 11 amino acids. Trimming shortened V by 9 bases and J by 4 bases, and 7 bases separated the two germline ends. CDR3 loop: CASDSYNEQFF. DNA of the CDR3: TGTGCCAGTGACAGTTACAATGAGCAGTTCTTC.

CDR3 bases: TGTGCCATCCGAGGGGGGGGGAACACTGAAGCTTTCTTT. Translation: CAIRGGGNTEAFF. This chain links TRBV28 with TRBJ1-1; D may be TRBD1 (6 bases). Trimming took 10 bases from V and 1 from J, leaving 13 bases between them. The germline CDR1 and CDR2 sequences are MDHEN and SYDVKM. This CDR3 is built from 13 residues. Based on the CDR3 plus reference TRBV28 and TRBJ1-1, the full variable domain is DVKVTQSSRYLVKRTGEKVFLECVQDMDHENMFWYRQDPGLGLRLIYFSYDVKMKEKGDIPEGYSVSREKKERFSLILESASTNQTSMYLCAIRGGGNTEAFFGQGTRLTVV.

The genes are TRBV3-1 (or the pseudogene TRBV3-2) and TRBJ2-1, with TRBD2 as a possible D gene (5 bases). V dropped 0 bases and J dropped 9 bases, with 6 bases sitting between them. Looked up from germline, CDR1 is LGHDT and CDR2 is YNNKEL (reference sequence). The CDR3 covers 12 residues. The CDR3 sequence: CASSQELGEQFF. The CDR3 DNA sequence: TGTGCCAGCAGCCAAGAACTAGGTGAGCAGTTCTTC.

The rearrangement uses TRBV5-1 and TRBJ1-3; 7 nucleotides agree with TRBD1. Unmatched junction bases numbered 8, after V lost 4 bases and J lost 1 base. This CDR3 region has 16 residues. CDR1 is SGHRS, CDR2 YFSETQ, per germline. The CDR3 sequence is CASSITGVVSGNTIYF. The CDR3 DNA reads TGCGCCAGCAGCATCACAGGGGTCGTTTCTGGAAACACCATATATTTT.

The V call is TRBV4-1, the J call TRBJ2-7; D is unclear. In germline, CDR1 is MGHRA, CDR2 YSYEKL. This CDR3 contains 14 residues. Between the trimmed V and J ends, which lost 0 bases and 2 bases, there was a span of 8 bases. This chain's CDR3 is CASSQDSLAYEQYF. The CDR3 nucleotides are TGCGCCAGCAGCCAAGACTCCCTAGCCTACGAGCAGTACTTC.

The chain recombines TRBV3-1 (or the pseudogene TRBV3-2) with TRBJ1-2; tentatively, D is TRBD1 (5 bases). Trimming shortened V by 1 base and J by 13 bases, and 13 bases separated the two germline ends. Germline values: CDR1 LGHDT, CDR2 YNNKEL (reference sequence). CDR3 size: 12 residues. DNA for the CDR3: TGTGCCAGCAGCCAAGGGGGGGGTTTACTCACCTTC. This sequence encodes CASSQGGGLLTF.

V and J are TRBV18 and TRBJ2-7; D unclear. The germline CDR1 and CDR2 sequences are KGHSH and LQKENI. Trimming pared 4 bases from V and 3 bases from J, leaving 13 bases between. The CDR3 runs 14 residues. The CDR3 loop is CASSRNMGFYEQYF. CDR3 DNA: TGTGCCAGCTCACGGAACATGGGCTTCTACGAGCAGTACTTC.